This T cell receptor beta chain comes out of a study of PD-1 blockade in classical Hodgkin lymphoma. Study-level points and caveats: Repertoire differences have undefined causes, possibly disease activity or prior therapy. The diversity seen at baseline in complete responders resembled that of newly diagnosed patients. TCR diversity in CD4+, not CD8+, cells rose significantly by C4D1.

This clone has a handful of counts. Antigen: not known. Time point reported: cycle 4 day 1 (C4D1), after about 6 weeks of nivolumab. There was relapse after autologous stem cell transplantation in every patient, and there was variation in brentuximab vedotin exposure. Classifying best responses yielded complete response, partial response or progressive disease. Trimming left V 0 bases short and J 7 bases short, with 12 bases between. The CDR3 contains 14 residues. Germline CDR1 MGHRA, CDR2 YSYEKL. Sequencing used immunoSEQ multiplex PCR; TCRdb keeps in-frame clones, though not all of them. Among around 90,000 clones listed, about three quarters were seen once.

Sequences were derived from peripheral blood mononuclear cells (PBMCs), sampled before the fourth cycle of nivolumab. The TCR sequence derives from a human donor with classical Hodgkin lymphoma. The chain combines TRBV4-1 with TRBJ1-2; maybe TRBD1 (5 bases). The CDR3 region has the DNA TGCGCCAGCAGCCAAGATTCGGGGGTGGGTGGCTACACCTTC. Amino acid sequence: CASSQDSGVGGYTF.